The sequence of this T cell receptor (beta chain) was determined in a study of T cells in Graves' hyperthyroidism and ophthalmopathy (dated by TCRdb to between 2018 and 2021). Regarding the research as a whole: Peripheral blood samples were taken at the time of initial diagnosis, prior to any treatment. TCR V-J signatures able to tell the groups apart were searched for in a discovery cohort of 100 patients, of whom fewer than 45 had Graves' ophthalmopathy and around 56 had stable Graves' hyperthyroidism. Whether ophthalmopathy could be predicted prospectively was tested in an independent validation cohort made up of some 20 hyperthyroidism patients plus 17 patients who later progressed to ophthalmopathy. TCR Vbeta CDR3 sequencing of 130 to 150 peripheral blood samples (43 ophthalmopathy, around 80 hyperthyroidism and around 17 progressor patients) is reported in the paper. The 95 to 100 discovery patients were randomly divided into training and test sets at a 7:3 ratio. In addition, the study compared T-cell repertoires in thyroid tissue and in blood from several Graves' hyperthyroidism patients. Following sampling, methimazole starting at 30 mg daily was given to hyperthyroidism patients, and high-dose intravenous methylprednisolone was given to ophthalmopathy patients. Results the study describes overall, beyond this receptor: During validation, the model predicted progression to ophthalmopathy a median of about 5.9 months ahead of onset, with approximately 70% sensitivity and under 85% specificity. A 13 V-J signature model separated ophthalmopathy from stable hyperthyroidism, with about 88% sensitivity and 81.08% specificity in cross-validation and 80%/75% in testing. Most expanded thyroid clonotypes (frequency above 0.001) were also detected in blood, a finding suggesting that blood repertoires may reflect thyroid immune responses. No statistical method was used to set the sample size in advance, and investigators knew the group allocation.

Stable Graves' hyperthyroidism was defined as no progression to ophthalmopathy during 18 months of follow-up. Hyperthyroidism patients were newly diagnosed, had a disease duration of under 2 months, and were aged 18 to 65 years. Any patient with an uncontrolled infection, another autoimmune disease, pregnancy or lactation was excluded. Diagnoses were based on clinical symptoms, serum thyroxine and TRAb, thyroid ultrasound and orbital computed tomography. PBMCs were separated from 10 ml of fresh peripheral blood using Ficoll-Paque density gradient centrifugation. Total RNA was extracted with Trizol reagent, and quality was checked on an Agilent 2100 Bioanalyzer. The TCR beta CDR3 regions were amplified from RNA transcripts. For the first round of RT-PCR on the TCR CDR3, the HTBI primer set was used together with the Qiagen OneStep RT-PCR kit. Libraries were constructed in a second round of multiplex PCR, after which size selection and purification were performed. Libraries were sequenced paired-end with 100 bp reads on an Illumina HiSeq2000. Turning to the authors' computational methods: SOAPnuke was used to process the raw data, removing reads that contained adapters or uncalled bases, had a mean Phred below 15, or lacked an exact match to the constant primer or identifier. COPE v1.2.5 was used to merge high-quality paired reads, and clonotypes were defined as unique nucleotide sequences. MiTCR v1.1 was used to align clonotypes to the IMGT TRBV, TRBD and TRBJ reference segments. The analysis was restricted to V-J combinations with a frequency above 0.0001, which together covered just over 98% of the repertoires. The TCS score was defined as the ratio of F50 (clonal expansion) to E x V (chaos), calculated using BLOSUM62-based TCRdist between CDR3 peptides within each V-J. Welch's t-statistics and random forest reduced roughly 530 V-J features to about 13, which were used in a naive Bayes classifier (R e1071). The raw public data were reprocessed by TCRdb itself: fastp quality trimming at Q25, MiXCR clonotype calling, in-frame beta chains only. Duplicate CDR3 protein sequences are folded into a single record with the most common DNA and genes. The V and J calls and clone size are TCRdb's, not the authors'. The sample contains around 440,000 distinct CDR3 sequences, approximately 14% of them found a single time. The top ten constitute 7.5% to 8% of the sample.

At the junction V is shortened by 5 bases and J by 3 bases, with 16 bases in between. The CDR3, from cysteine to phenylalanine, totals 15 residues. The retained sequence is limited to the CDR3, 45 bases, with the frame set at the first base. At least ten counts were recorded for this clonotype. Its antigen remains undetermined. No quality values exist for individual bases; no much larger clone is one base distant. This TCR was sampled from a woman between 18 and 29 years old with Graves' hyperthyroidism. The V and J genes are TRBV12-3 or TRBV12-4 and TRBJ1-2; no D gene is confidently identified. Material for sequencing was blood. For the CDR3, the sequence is CASSALRRGDYGYTF. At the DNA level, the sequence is TGTGCCAGCAGTGCTCTCAGGCGGGGAGACTATGGCTACACCTTC.